The 26 T cell receptor beta chains given below trace back to one sample, sequenced in a study of blood T cell repertoires in COVID-19 (dated by TCRdb to 2018 to 2021). Library preparation used the immunoSEQ multiplex PCR assay. As stored in TCRdb, this immuneACCESS dataset retains in-frame rearrangements with V and J assigned. A fraction of the clones does not appear; measured against another copy, unresolved V genes explain less than half of the discrepancy, and the remainder lacks a known reason. The sample contains over 150,000 clones, about nine tenths of them found a single time. The ten largest account for about 4.9% of the sample. Sequenced input: peripheral blood. These receptors all stem from a man between 18 and 35 years old with COVID-19, enrolled during active disease.

This chain connects TRBV6-5 to TRBJ2-2, with 9 bases fitting TRBD1. CDR1 and CDR2 from the germline V gene are MNHEY and SVGAGI. The CDR3 covers 15 residues. With 6 bases clipped from V and 3 bases from J, the junction kept 5 bases outside the gene matches. DNA of the CDR3: TGTGCCAGCAGCTACCGGGACAGGGACACCGGGGAGCTGTTTTTT. It encodes CASSYRDRDTGELFF.

Comments on this clone: Compared with germline, one end of the junction differs, possibly owing to a read error. The genes are TRBV19 and TRBJ1-4; 8 bases map to TRBD1. Germline V gene lookup returns CDR1 LNHDA and CDR2 SQIVND (reference sequence). CDR3 length equals 16 residues. CDR3 amino acids: CASSTGPGGANEKLLF. The CDR3 DNA reads TGTGCCAGTAGTACCGGACCAGGGGGCGCGAATGAAAAACTGCTTTTT. The entire variable domain, with the rest obtained from reference TRBV19 and TRBJ1-4, is as follows: DGGITQSPKYLFRKEGQNVTLSCEQNLNHDAMYWYRQDPGQGLRLIYYSQIVNDFQKGDIAEGYSVSREKKESFPLTVTSAQKNPTAFYLCASSTGPGGANEKLLFGSGTQLSVL.

This clone was counted between two and nine times. At one of its ends the junction is not consistent with the germline gene, which may arise from a read error. The V and J genes are TRBV11-2 and TRBJ2-7, with D perhaps matching TRBD1 (6 bases). The CDR3 loop spans 16 amino acids. The V gene's germline CDR1 is SGHAT and CDR2 FQNNGV. This chain's CDR3 is CASSNYRASFPYEQYF. The DNA for the CDR3 is TGTGCCAGCAGCAACTACAGGGCTTCTTTCCCCTATGAGCAGTACTTC.

Comment on this clone: The junction departs from the called germline gene at one end, perhaps through a read error. This chain links TRBV6-1 with TRBJ1-4; 8 bases match TRBD1. The germline V gene encodes CDR1 MNHNS and CDR2 SASEGT. CDR3 size: 15 residues. In DNA form, the CDR3 reads TGTGCCAGCAGTGAAGCCACAGGGGGAGTTGAAAAACTGCTTTTT. Translating gives CASSEATGGVEKLLF.

This chain links TRBV11-2 with TRBJ1-5, with D unresolved. Germline assignment: CDR1 SGHAT and CDR2 FQNNGV. The CDR3 consists of 15 residues. Deletions cut 1 base from V and 0 bases from J, with 7 bases between. Here the CDR3 DNA reads TGTGCCAGCAGCTTAGTTGGGAGTAGCAATCAGCCCCAGCATTTT. Its protein product is CASSLVGSSNQPQHF.

The CDR3 nucleotides are TGTGCCAGTAGCCCGGGACAGGATTTTAACTATGGCTACACCTTC. Translated, it gives CASSPGQDFNYGYTF. The V and J genes are TRBV19 and TRBJ1-2; 8 bases are a match to TRBD1. Germline V lookup: CDR1 LNHDA, CDR2 SQIVND (reference sequence). V trimming: 6 bases; J trimming: 1 base; junction bases outside the gene matches: 7. The CDR3 consists of 15 residues.

The V gene is TRBV9, the J gene TRBJ1-1, with no clear D. Germline V CDR1 and CDR2: SGDLS, YYNGEE. The V end was cut by 0 bases, the J end by 0 bases, with 9 bases between. The CDR3 has 15 residues. CDR3 coding DNA: TGTGCCAGCAGCGTAGTTAACAGAATGAACACTGAAGCTTTCTTT. This translates into CASSVVNRMNTEAFF.

The table lists this clone with a count of one. The V call is TRBV5-1, the J call TRBJ2-7; D is possibly TRBD2 (5 bases). Trimming took off 3 bases at V and 5 bases at J, with 18 bases between the two ends. The CDR3 contains 15 residues. CDR1 and CDR2 (germline): SGHRS, YFSETQ. The CDR3 DNA reads TGCGCCAGCAGCTCCCGGACGGGGAAGGTCCACGAGCAGTACTTC. It is translated as CASSSRTGKVHEQYF.

This clone has just one count. The V call is TRBV2, the J call TRBJ1-4, with a possible D match to TRBD1 (5 bases). Deletions cut 6 bases from V and 8 bases from J, with 10 bases between. The germline gives CDR1 SNHLY, CDR2 FYNNEI. The CDR3 runs 12 residues. CDR3 region: CASRGRVEKLFF. The CDR3 nucleotides read TGTGCCAGCAGGGGCAGGGTCGAAAAACTGTTTTTT.

The chain uses TRBV2 and TRBJ2-2; 10 positions agree with TRBD2. Germline V gene data show CDR1 as SNHLY and CDR2 as FYNNEI. Trimming cost V 3 bases and J 7 bases; bases outside gene matches: 8. The CDR3 length is 16 residues. CDR3 sequence reads: CASSESSGSSDGELFF. CDR3 sequence (DNA): TGTGCCAGCAGTGAGTCTAGCGGGAGTAGCGACGGGGAGCTGTTTTTT.

This chain connects TRBV19 to TRBJ1-2, with TRBD1 as a possible D gene (6 bases). Germline CDR1 is LNHDA and CDR2 is SQIVND (reference sequence). The CDR3 extends over 13 amino acids. Trimming stripped 9 bases from V and 6 bases from J, with 17 bases between. The CDR3 loop reads CASAMTGRDGYTF. CDR3 nucleotides: TGTGCCAGCGCTATGACAGGCCGCGATGGCTACACCTTC.

Note on this clone: The same CDR3 is also encoded by other DNA sequences in this sample. This chain links TRBV7-9 with TRBJ1-5; D might be TRBD1 (6 bases). Germline lookup yields CDR1 SEHNR and CDR2 FQNEAQ (reference sequence). Trimming pared 1 base from V and 5 bases from J, leaving 6 bases between. The length of the CDR3 is 13 residues. The CDR3 reads CASSLGQDQPQHF. CDR3 DNA: TGTGCCAGCAGCTTAGGACAGGATCAGCCCCAGCATTTT.

V gene TRBV5-1 combines with J gene TRBJ2-5; 8 nucleotides match TRBD1. V lost 1 base and J lost 4; bases outside the gene matches: 12. The CDR3 has 17 residues. Looked up from germline, CDR1 is SGHRS and CDR2 is YFSETQ. This CDR3 reads CASSLTEGRGRGETQYF. The CDR3 DNA reads TGCGCCAGCAGCTTGACCGAGGGCAGGGGGCGTGGAGAGACCCAGTACTTC.

The rearrangement joins TRBV27 to TRBJ2-1, with 13 bases that match TRBD2. Trimming at V came to 6 bases and at J to 5 bases, leaving 4 bases not matched to a gene. CDR1 is MNHEY, CDR2 SMNVEV, per germline (reference sequence). The CDR3 spans 15 residues. CDR3 in amino acids: CASSDGLAGDNEQFF. The CDR3 DNA reads TGTGCCAGCAGCGACGGACTAGCGGGAGACAATGAGCAGTTCTTC.

The chain combines TRBV4-2 with TRBJ2-2; TRBD1 aligns across 10 bases. V shed 1 base and J 5 bases; nucleotides not matched to a gene: 4. Looked up from germline, CDR1 is LGHNA and CDR2 is YNFKEQ. CDR3 length: 16 amino acids. Written as DNA, the CDR3 is TGTGCCAGCAGCCAAGGACAGGGGGCATGGACCGGGGAGCTGTTTTTT. This encodes CASSQGQGAWTGELFF.

This chain uses TRBV5-6 with TRBJ1-5; 9 bases line up with TRBD1. The CDR3 is 17 residues long. Germline V gene lookup returns CDR1 SGHDT and CDR2 YYEEEE. V was clipped by 2 bases and J by 5 bases; unmatched bases: 11. The CDR3 loop reads CASSFGQGMRGYQPQHF. Written as DNA, the CDR3 is TGTGCCAGCAGCTTTGGACAGGGGATGAGGGGATATCAGCCCCAGCATTTT. Using reference TRBV5-6 and TRBJ1-5 for the parts outside the CDR3, the full variable domain is DAGVTQSPTHLIKTRGQQVTLRCSPKSGHDTVSWYQQALGQGPQFIFQYYEEEERQRGNFPDRFSGHQFPNYSSELNVNALLLGDSALYLCASSFGQGMRGYQPQHFGDGTRLSIL.

As regards this clone: Distinct nucleotide sequences in the sample also encode this CDR3. V gene TRBV11-3 combines with J gene TRBJ2-2; 15 positions agree with TRBD2. The germline V gene has CDR1 SGHNT and CDR2 YENEEA. CDR3 length equals 18 residues. Trimming cost V 6 bases and J 5 bases; bases outside gene matches: 10. The CDR3 bases are TGTGCCAGCAGGGAAGGACTAGCGGGAGGGCCAGAAACCGGGGAGCTGTTTTTT. Translating it yields CASREGLAGGPETGELFF. Using reference TRBV11-3 and TRBJ2-2 for the parts outside the CDR3, the full variable domain is EAGVVQSPRYKIIEKKQPVAFWCNPISGHNTLYWYLQNLGQGPELLIRYENEEAVDDSQLPKDRFSAERLKGVDSTLKIQPAELGDSAVYLCASREGLAGGPETGELFFGEGSRLTVL.

The chain employs TRBV9 and TRBJ2-7; 9 bases match TRBD1. Germline V gene lookup returns CDR1 SGDLS and CDR2 YYNGEE. The CDR3 is 15 residues long. After removal of 0 bases from V and 5 bases from J, the junction contained 6 bases not matched to a gene. The CDR3 region has the DNA TGTGCCAGCAGCGTAGGGGGACAGGGAACGGACGAGCAGTACTTC. This encodes CASSVGGQGTDEQYF.

The sample holds one count of this clone. This chain joins TRBV14 and TRBJ2-2; D unresolved. Germline values: CDR1 SGHDN, CDR2 FVKESK. This CDR3 spans 13 amino acids. V was pared by 0 bases and J by 8 bases, with 7 bases between. This CDR3 reads CASSQDPPGELFF. The DNA for the CDR3 is TGTGCCAGCAGCCAAGATCCCCCTGGGGAGCTGTTTTTT. The full variable domain, its missing parts supplied by reference TRBV14 and TRBJ2-2, is EAGVTQFPSHSVIEKGQTVTLRCDPISGHDNLYWYRRVMGKEIKFLLHFVKESKQDESGMPNNRFLAERTGGTYSTLKVQPAELEDSGVYFCASSQDPPGELFFGEGSRLTVL.

The chain employs TRBV6-2 or TRBV6-3 and TRBJ2-2; D unclear. The ends were cut back, 6 bases at V and 1 base at J, with 12 bases in the middle. CDR1 MNHEY and CDR2 SVGEGT come from the germline V gene. The CDR3 runs 15 residues. CDR3 sequence: CASSPYPVNTGELFF. The DNA for the CDR3 is TGTGCCAGCAGCCCCTATCCGGTGAACACCGGGGAGCTGTTTTTT.

The chain joins TRBV2 to TRBJ2-7; D not certain. The CDR3 sequence is 12 residues long. Trimming cost V 5 bases and J 0 bases, with 5 bases left between them. Germline CDR1 is SNHLY and CDR2 is FYNNEI. The CDR3 is CASSLSSYEQYF. In DNA, the CDR3 is TGTGCCAGCAGTCTAAGCTCCTACGAGCAGTACTTC.

The chain is built from TRBV5-1 and TRBJ1-1, with unresolved D. Deletions cut 0 bases from V and 6 bases from J, with 9 bases between. The CDR3 length is 13 residues. Germline CDR1 SGHRS, CDR2 YFSETQ. The CDR3 DNA reads TGCGCCAGCAGCTTGGCCGCGGCCTCTGAAGCTTTCTTT. Its translation is CASSLAAASEAFF.

The rearrangement joins TRBV30 to TRBJ2-3; 11 bases fit TRBD2. Germline-derived CDR1 and CDR2 are GTSNPN and SVGIG (reference sequence). CDR3 length equals 17 residues. The V segment lost 1 base and the J segment 2 bases; nucleotides outside the gene matches: 8. Here the CDR3 DNA reads TGTGCCTGGAGTGCGGCTAGCGGGAGGCGCTACACAGATACGCAGTATTTT. It is translated as CAWSAASGRRYTDTQYF. The entire variable domain, with the rest obtained from reference TRBV30 and TRBJ2-3, is as follows: SQTIHQWPATLVQPVGSPLSLECTVEGTSNPNLYWYRQAAGRGLQLLFYSVGIGQISSEVPQNLSASRPQDRQFILSSKKLLLSDSGFYLCAWSAASGRRYTDTQYFGPGTRLTVL.

The genes are TRBV5-1 and TRBJ1-1; 7 bases align to TRBD1. Trimming took 4 bases from V and 6 from J; bases not matched to a gene: 9. Germline values: CDR1 SGHRS, CDR2 YFSETQ. The CDR3 is 14 amino acids. CDR3 protein: CASSPNTGQAEAFF. The CDR3 DNA sequence: TGCGCCAGCAGCCCCAACACCGGACAGGCTGAAGCTTTCTTT.

The DNA of the CDR3 is TGTGCCAGCAGTTTAGGTGGCCCAACAGGTGCCCAGCATTTT. It encodes CASSLGGPTGAQHF. The chain combines TRBV27 with TRBJ1-5; maybe TRBD1 (5 bases). Trimming stripped 2 bases from V and 11 bases from J, with 16 bases between. There are 14 residues in the CDR3. The germline CDR1 and CDR2 sequences are MNHEY and SMNVEV (reference sequence).

The chain combines TRBV5-1 with TRBJ1-6; no clear D gene. V gave up 7 bases and J gave up 13 bases, with 18 bases separating them. Per germline, CDR1 SGHRS and CDR2 YFSETQ. This CDR3 region has 13 residues. DNA for the CDR3: TGCGCCAGCCCGTGGCAGTGTCATACCCCCCTCCACTTT. Protein: CASPWQCHTPLHF.